This note documents a single TCR beta chain sequence. Individuals drawn from about two dozen US areas were about 18 to 90 years old. Donors of Cohort 3 who recovered were those that had two negative PCRs, clearance, or symptom resolution. The data stem from a study of blood T cell repertoires in COVID-19. Study information: Whether acute or convalescent, the COVID-19 samples came from the United States, Italy and Spain. In each case, the material was cDNA or gDNA derived from T cells, B-cell-depleted T cells, or PBMCs.

Sequencing was performed with immunoSEQ multiplex PCR; in TCRdb, only in-frame clones are kept and a portion is missing. The sample lists 200,000 to 300,000 clones; 65% to 90% were seen once. The germline gives CDR1 LNHDA, CDR2 SQIVND (reference sequence). The CDR3 contains 14 residues. Trimming removed 3 bases at V and 1 base at J, with 6 bases between. This TCR came from a man between 35 and 55 years old who had recovered from COVID-19. V is TRBV19 and J is TRBJ1-4; D is possibly TRBD1 (5 bases). Sequenced sample: PBMCs or T cells enriched from blood (not recorded which). Here the CDR3 reads CASSIQGTNEKLFF. As DNA, the CDR3 is TGTGCCAGTAGTATTCAGGGAACTAATGAAAAACTGTTTTTT.